The 10 T cell receptor beta chains reported below all come from one sample, sequenced in a study of draining lymph node invasion in breast cancer. Memory conventional CD4 T cells were sorted as CD4+ CD45RA- CD25- cells. TCRdb itself ran the bulk RNA-seq reads through MiXCR, one entry per CDR3 protein. The data hold under 4,000 distinct CDR3 sequences, with nearly 80% observed a single time. Sequenced: sorted memory CD4+ effector T cells from a lymph node. The receptors were sampled from a female donor with luminal breast cancer.

The rearrangement uses TRBV11-2 and TRBJ2-2; 9 positions match TRBD1. This CDR3 comprises 15 residues. V lost 0 bases to trimming and J lost 6 bases; unmatched junction nucleotides: 2. From germline, CDR1 is SGHAT and CDR2 FQNNGV. The CDR3 DNA follows: TGTGCCAGCAGCTTAGAGGGACAGGGAGCCGGGGAGCTGTTTTTT. It encodes CASSLEGQGAGELFF. Complete variable domain (other parts from reference TRBV11-2 and TRBJ2-2): EAGVAQSPRYKIIEKRQSVAFWCNPISGHATLYWYQQILGQGPKLLIQFQNNGVVDDSQLPKDRFSAERLKGVDSTLKIQPAKLEDSAVYLCASSLEGQGAGELFFGEGSRLTVL.

The chain has TRBV11-1 and TRBJ1-5; D not resolved. CDR1 and CDR2 (germline): SGHAT, FQDESV (reference sequence). V was pared by 8 bases and J by 2 bases, with 7 bases between. The CDR3 length is 12 residues. As DNA, the CDR3 is TGTGCCAGCGGGTACGGCAATCAGCCCCAGCATTTT. Its translation is CASGYGNQPQHF.

DNA for the CDR3: TGTGCCAGCAGTTACTCCGCAGGGAAAAATCAGCCCCAGCATTTT. Translation: CASSYSAGKNQPQHF. The rearrangement uses TRBV6-2 or TRBV6-3 and TRBJ1-5; a possible D gene is TRBD1 (5 bases). CDR1 is MNHEY and CDR2 is SVGEGT in the germline V gene. The CDR3 runs 15 residues. The V end was cut by 0 bases, the J end by 4 bases, with 10 bases between.

The gene calls are TRBV3-1 and TRBJ1-1; unclear D gene. This CDR3 is built from 13 residues. Germline V gives CDR1 LGHDT, CDR2 YNNKEL (reference sequence). The V end lost 3 bases, the J end lost 7 bases, and 12 bases lay between the germline ends. The CDR3 protein is CASSQRRQDEAFF. Here the CDR3 DNA reads TGTGCCAGCAGCCAGAGGCGTCAGGATGAAGCTTTCTTT.

This clonotype was counted a few times. J is TRBJ1-2 and V is TRBV18; D uncertain. Trimming took off 3 bases at V and 8 bases at J, with 16 bases between the two ends. Looked up from germline, CDR1 is KGHSH and CDR2 is LQKENI. The CDR3 runs 14 residues. CDR3 nucleotide sequence: TGTGCCAGCTCACCTGCGAGGCCGGAGTCGGGCTACACCTTC. Translated, it gives CASSPARPESGYTF. Variable domain in full (rest from reference TRBV18 and TRBJ1-2): NAGVMQNPRHLVRRRGQEARLRCSPMKGHSHVYWYRQLPEEGLKFMVYLQKENIIDESGMPKERFSAEFPKEGPSILRIQQVVRGDSAAYFCASSPARPESGYTFGSGTRLTVV.

The chain joins TRBV28 to TRBJ1-2; a possible D gene is TRBD1 (5 bases). V was cut by 6 bases and J by 11 bases, with 19 bases left in between. Germline V gene data show CDR1 as MDHEN and CDR2 as SYDVKM. This CDR3 contains 13 residues. In DNA, the CDR3 is TGTGCCAGCAGACTAGGGGTTGACGGGGGGTACACCTTC. It specifies CASRLGVDGGYTF.

CDR3 protein: CASSNGMSGEPQHF. The CDR3 coding sequence is TGTGCCAGCAGTAACGGGATGTCCGGGGAGCCCCAGCATTTT. The J gene is TRBJ1-5, the V gene TRBV12-3 or TRBV12-4; D gene unclear. Trimming removed 5 bases at V and 8 bases at J, with 16 bases between. The CDR3 covers 14 residues.

In its sample, this clonotype was seen a few times. The chain uses TRBV20-1 and TRBJ2-1; D is undetermined. The V end was cut by 5 bases, the J end by 5 bases, with 4 bases between. From germline, CDR1 is DFQATT and CDR2 SNEGSKA (reference sequence). The CDR3 covers 10 residues. CDR3 loop: CSAGNNEQFF. For the CDR3, the DNA is TGCAGTGCTGGCAACAATGAGCAGTTCTTC.

This chain links TRBV5-1 with TRBJ2-3; D uncertain. The V gene lost 3 bases and the J gene lost 4 bases, with 9 bases spanning the gap. CDR3 length: 13 amino acids. CDR1 is SGHRS and CDR2 is YFSETQ in the germline V gene. DNA for the CDR3: TGCGCCAGCAGCTCCGGCAGCTCAGATACGCAGTATTTT. Amino acid sequence: CASSSGSSDTQYF.

The chain couples TRBV27 to TRBJ2-5; 7 bases fit TRBD2. CDR3 length equals 14 residues. The germline gives CDR1 MNHEY, CDR2 SMNVEV (reference sequence). With V trimmed by 5 bases and J by 5 bases, 8 bases remained unmatched. The DNA for the CDR3 is TGTGCCAGCAGTCTCGCCGCGGGAGTGGAGACCCAGTACTTC. As protein: CASSLAAGVETQYF.